This paragraph reports one TCR beta chain. The CDR3 does not end in the conserved phenylalanine or tryptophan, so this is likely a read error. The DNA is left out, because the CDR3 cannot be placed on it with certainty; the CDR3 is given as TCRdb lists it. This specimen comes from a study of blood T cell repertoires in COVID-19. Background on the study: Researchers got acute and convalescent COVID-19 samples from the United States, Italy and Spain.

Per the original methods: Reference gene primer amplification gave nucleated cell count estimates. Here immunoSEQ multiplex PCR was the method, and the copy in TCRdb shows in-frame clones only, minus some. That table supplies the V and J calls and clone size; D and trimming were determined from the DNA. Of hundreds of thousands of clones detected, roughly 88% appear once; the ten largest clones hold less than 1.5%. Germline lookup yields CDR1 SGHNT and CDR2 YYREEE (reference sequence). The CDR3 numbers 8 amino acids, ends counted. The sequenced material came from PBMCs or T cells enriched from blood (not recorded which). This clonotype was sampled from a woman aged 18-29 years who had been exposed to COVID-19. This rearrangement joins TRBV5-4 to TRBJ2-7; the table's D call, TRBD2, has no DNA check behind it. CDR3 amino acids: CASSLERL.